The 29 T cell receptor beta chains given below trace back to one sample, sequenced in a study of cytomegalovirus exposure and HLA in healthy donors. Only in-frame clones appear in the TCRdb table, and some are missing; sequencing was by immunoSEQ multiplex PCR. The sample holds over 150,000 clones, approximately 96% seen once. The specimen was PBMCs. These receptors were obtained from a woman aged 18-29 years in good health and CMV-seronegative.

The genes are TRBV2 and TRBJ1-5; D not resolved. Germline CDR1 and CDR2: SNHLY and FYNNEI. The CDR3 is made up of 13 amino acids. V was cut by 8 bases and J by 0 bases, with 8 bases left in between. The CDR3 DNA is TGTGCCAGCGGGAGTTATAGCAATCAGCCCCAGCATTTT. It encodes CASGSYSNQPQHF. Full variable domain (rest looked up from reference TRBV2 and TRBJ1-5): EPEVTQTPSHQVTQMGQEVILRCVPISNHLYFYWYRQILGQKVEFLVSFYNNEISEKSEIFDDQFSVERPDGSNFTLKIRSTKLEDSAMYFCASGSYSNQPQHFGDGTRLSIL.

The rearrangement joins TRBV4-1 to TRBJ1-2; 7 nucleotides line up with TRBD1. There are 17 residues in the CDR3. V shed 2 bases and J 0 bases; nucleotides not matched to a gene: 9. Germline CDR1 MGHRA, CDR2 YSYEKL. This CDR3 reads CASSQNPGQTANYGYTF. In DNA form, the CDR3 reads TGCGCCAGCAGCCAAAACCCGGGACAGACTGCTAACTATGGCTACACCTTC.

The chain combines TRBV7-2 with TRBJ2-5, with 7 bases lining up with TRBD1. Germline CDR1 SGHTA, CDR2 FQGNSA. With V trimmed by 5 bases and J by 5 bases, 14 bases remained unmatched. This CDR3 is 16 amino acids long. In DNA form, the CDR3 reads TGTGCCAGCAGCCGAAACCCACAGGGGCCTCGGGAGACCCAGTACTTC. It translates to CASSRNPQGPRETQYF.

The sample holds one count of this clone. This sequence joins TRBV6-1 and TRBJ1-5; D is possibly TRBD1 (5 bases). CDR1 and CDR2 (germline): MNHNS, SASEGT. CDR3 size: 13 residues. The V end was cut by 2 bases, the J end by 5 bases, with 7 bases between. The CDR3, as DNA: TGTGCCAGCAGTGAAACCAGGGATCAGCCCCAGCATTTT. Translating gives CASSETRDQPQHF.

Worth noting for this clone: The sample holds other DNA sequences that translate to the same CDR3. The chain is built from TRBV7-2 and TRBJ2-5; 8 bases line up with TRBD1. Trimming took 5 bases from V and 4 from J; bases not matched to a gene: 6. Looked up from germline, CDR1 is SGHTA and CDR2 is FQGNSA. This CDR3 has 14 amino acids. CDR3 DNA sequence: TGTGCCAGCAGCCTCGACAGGGGAAGAGAGACCCAGTACTTC. It translates to CASSLDRGRETQYF.

V usage is TRBV5-6 and J usage is TRBJ1-3; 7 positions agree with TRBD1. Germline CDR1 is SGHDT and CDR2 is YYEEEE. Losses at the gene ends were 4 bases for V and 0 bases for J; bases not matched to a gene: 7. The CDR3 has 16 amino acids. The CDR3 DNA is TGTGCCAGCAGCACAAGGACAGGACTCTCTGGAAACACCATATATTTT. Translated: CASSTRTGLSGNTIYF. The full variable domain, in which reference TRBV5-6 and TRBJ1-3 provide the parts outside the CDR3, is DAGVTQSPTHLIKTRGQQVTLRCSPKSGHDTVSWYQQALGQGPQFIFQYYEEEERQRGNFPDRFSGHQFPNYSSELNVNALLLGDSALYLCASSTRTGLSGNTIYFGEGSWLTVV.

The chain has TRBV6-6 and TRBJ2-7, with D possibly TRBD2 on 8 matching bases. V lost 4 bases and J lost 3, with 19 bases in between. CDR1 and CDR2 from the germline V gene are MNHNY and SVGAGI (reference sequence). The CDR3 sequence is 16 residues long. The CDR3 is CASSSGTAGAYYEQYF. The CDR3 bases are TGTGCCAGCAGTTCCGGGACAGCGGGGGCTTACTACGAGCAGTACTTC.

V and J are TRBV27 and TRBJ2-7, with D unresolved. The CDR3 contains 13 residues. V lost 5 bases to trimming and J lost 0 bases, with 8 bases between them. Germline CDR1 is MNHEY and CDR2 is SMNVEV (reference sequence). The chain's CDR3 is CASSDRVSYEQYF. The DNA for the CDR3 is TGTGCCAGCAGTGACCGGGTCTCCTACGAGCAGTACTTC.

This clone has a single count. V and J are TRBV9 and TRBJ2-7; TRBD1 aligns across 11 bases. In germline, CDR1 is SGDLS, CDR2 YYNGEE. There are 16 residues in the CDR3. The trim removed 0 bases at V and 3 bases at J, leaving 5 bases unmatched. CDR3 sequence: CASSVDPGTGGYEQYF. In DNA, the CDR3 is TGTGCCAGCAGCGTAGACCCCGGGACAGGGGGCTACGAGCAGTACTTC. The whole variable domain, filled in from reference TRBV9 and TRBJ2-7, reads DSGVTQTPKHLITATGQRVTLRCSPRSGDLSVYWYQQSLDQGLQFLIQYYNGEERAKGNILERFSAQQFPDLHSELNLSSLELGDSALYFCASSVDPGTGGYEQYFGPGTRLTVT.

This chain links TRBV5-4 with TRBJ2-7; 8 positions match TRBD1. V lost 3 bases and J lost 3; bases outside the gene matches: 5. Germline V lookup: CDR1 SGHNT, CDR2 YYREEE (reference sequence). The CDR3 sequence is 14 residues long. The chain's CDR3 is CASSSRTGSYEQYF. CDR3 coding DNA: TGTGCCAGCAGCTCCCGGACAGGGAGCTACGAGCAGTACTTC.

This sequence joins TRBV18 and TRBJ2-2; TRBD1 is a possible D gene (6 bases). Trimming removed 3 bases from V and 4 bases from J, with 15 bases in between. The V gene's germline CDR1 is KGHSH and CDR2 LQKENI. The CDR3 is 16 amino acids. The CDR3 bases are TGTGCCAGCTCACCCCCATGGAAAGGGGGCACCGGGGAGCTGTTTTTT. Residues: CASSPPWKGGTGELFF.

V and J are TRBV5-1 and TRBJ2-5, with TRBD2 identical over 7 bases. The CDR3 spans 14 residues. J was trimmed by 5 bases and V by 5 bases; bases with no gene match: 9. Germline CDR1 SGHRS, CDR2 YFSETQ. As DNA, the CDR3 is TGCGCCAGCAGTTCCGGACTAGTTGGGGAGACCCAGTACTTC. This translates into CASSSGLVGETQYF.

The chain is built from TRBV5-4 and TRBJ1-1; no clear D. Trimming took 6 bases from V and 5 from J, leaving 14 bases between them. CDR3 length equals 13 residues. Germline loops: CDR1 SGHNT, CDR2 YYREEE (reference sequence). CDR3 DNA: TGTGCCAGCAAGGAGTCGCTAAGTACTGAAGCTTTCTTT. Translated, it gives CASKESLSTEAFF.

V usage is TRBV5-5 and J usage is TRBJ1-2; 8 bases fit TRBD1. The CDR3 contains 14 residues. Germline-derived CDR1 and CDR2 are SGHKS and YYEKEE (reference sequence). J gave up 3 bases and V 4 bases, and 5 bases lay outside the gene matches. CDR3 in amino acids: CASSSQGADYGYTF. In DNA form, the CDR3 reads TGTGCCAGCAGCAGTCAGGGGGCGGACTATGGCTACACCTTC.

The chain has TRBV13 and TRBJ2-3; TRBD2 is a possible D gene (7 bases). Trimming removed 3 bases from V and 1 base from J, with 17 bases in between. Per germline, CDR1 PRHDT and CDR2 FYEKMQ (reference sequence). The CDR3 is 17 amino acids. The CDR3 region has the DNA TGTGCCAGCAGCTTTAGGGGGGGGGCGTCGGGCACAGATACGCAGTATTTT. This sequence encodes CASSFRGGASGTDTQYF.

This chain uses TRBV7-6 with TRBJ1-2; no clear D. V was pared by 1 base and J by 0 bases, with 9 bases between. CDR1 and CDR2 from the germline V gene are SGHVS and FNYEAQ. CDR3 size: 15 residues. The CDR3 sequence: CASSLGPEPNYGYTF. CDR3 nucleotide sequence: TGTGCCAGCAGCTTAGGTCCAGAACCTAACTATGGCTACACCTTC.

This clone was seen a single time. V gene TRBV6-1 combines with J gene TRBJ1-5, with TRBD1 matching 8 bases. The CDR3 totals 15 residues. Unmatched junction bases numbered 8, after V lost 6 bases and J lost 4 bases. Per the germline V gene, CDR1 is MNHNS and CDR2 is SASEGT. The CDR3 DNA reads TGTGCCAGCAGAGAGACAGGGGCAGGGAATCAGCCCCAGCATTTT. Amino acid sequence: CASRETGAGNQPQHF.

This clone turned up a few times. The CDR3 DNA follows: TGTGCCAGCAGCGTGGGAGGTCTGGAGCAGTACTTC. Encoded protein: CASSVGGLEQYF. The genes are TRBV11-2 and TRBJ2-7, with D perhaps matching TRBD2 (6 bases). Trimming removed 5 bases from V and 7 bases from J, with 12 bases in between. CDR3 size: 12 residues. From germline, CDR1 is SGHAT and CDR2 FQNNGV.

The chain joins TRBV19 to TRBJ1-2; no clear D. This CDR3 is built from 14 residues. CDR1 and CDR2 (germline): LNHDA, SQIVND (reference sequence). V gave up 1 base and J gave up 2 bases, with 8 bases separating them. The CDR3 DNA reads TGTGCCAGTAGTATAGCTAGCGGCAACTATGGCTACACCTTC. Protein product: CASSIASGNYGYTF.

CDR3 bases: TGTGCCAGCAGCCAAAAAGGAGATGAGCAGTTCTTC. Translating gives CASSQKGDEQFF. The V and J genes are TRBV11-2 and TRBJ2-1; D ambiguous. V gave up 5 bases and J gave up 8 bases, with 10 bases separating them. In germline, CDR1 is SGHAT, CDR2 FQNNGV. The CDR3 spans 12 residues.

This clone was counted a single time. The CDR3 DNA follows: TGTGCCAGCACGGGGGGCGCGATTCCGAACACTGAAGCTTTCTTT. Residues: CASTGGAIPNTEAFF. The chain carries TRBV9 and TRBJ1-1; D is perhaps TRBD1 (6 bases). The CDR3 loop spans 15 amino acids. Trimming took 6 bases from V and 1 from J, leaving 16 bases between them. The germline CDR1 and CDR2 sequences are SGDLS and YYNGEE.

This clone was detected only once. The V gene is TRBV6-1, the J gene TRBJ2-7, with 9 nucleotides matching TRBD1. The CDR3 length is 13 residues. The V segment lost 7 bases and the J segment 4 bases; nucleotides outside the gene matches: 5. Germline CDR1 is MNHNS and CDR2 is SASEGT. CDR3 residues: CASTGTGLYEQYF. The CDR3 bases are TGTGCCAGCACCGGGACAGGGCTTTACGAGCAGTACTTC.

This chain connects TRBV19 to TRBJ1-1, with D unclear. CDR1 is LNHDA, CDR2 SQIVND, per germline (reference sequence). CDR3 length: 14 amino acids. V was pared by 3 bases and J by 4 bases, with 12 bases between. The CDR3 DNA is TGTGCCAGTAGTATGGCGGTGGGAGGCACTGAAGCTTTCTTT. Protein: CASSMAVGGTEAFF. The full variable domain, in which reference TRBV19 and TRBJ1-1 provide the parts outside the CDR3, is DGGITQSPKYLFRKEGQNVTLSCEQNLNHDAMYWYRQDPGQGLRLIYYSQIVNDFQKGDIAEGYSVSREKKESFPLTVTSAQKNPTAFYLCASSMAVGGTEAFFGQGTRLTVV.

The gene calls are TRBV7-2 and TRBJ1-5, with D maybe TRBD1 (6 bases). The germline V gene encodes CDR1 SGHTA and CDR2 FQGNSA. Trimming pared 5 bases from V and 7 bases from J, leaving 12 bases between. This CDR3 region has 13 residues. DNA of the CDR3: TGTGCCAGCAGCCCCGGGGGGCAGCAGCCCCAGCATTTT. This encodes CASSPGGQQPQHF.

The chain is built from TRBV7-9 and TRBJ1-2, with 7 bases matching TRBD1. The germline CDR1 and CDR2 sequences are SEHNR and FQNEAQ (reference sequence). The V gene end was trimmed by 5 bases and the J gene end by 3 bases; junction bases not matched to a gene: 6. This CDR3 is 14 amino acids long. The CDR3 DNA reads TGTGCCAGCAGCGGAGGGGGCGCAGACTATGGCTACACCTTC. This encodes CASSGGGADYGYTF.

Concerning this clone itself: Mismatch with germline at one junction end may stem from a read error. The chain is built from TRBV7-7 and TRBJ1-5, with D perhaps TRBD1 (6 bases). In germline, CDR1 is SSHAT, CDR2 FNYEAQ (reference sequence). This CDR3 is built from 16 residues. As DNA, the CDR3 is TGTGCTAGCAGCTTATGGGGGCCGACGATCGGACAGCCCCAGCATTTT. This gives the protein CASSLWGPTIGQPQHF. Drawing the rest from reference TRBV7-7 and TRBJ1-5, the complete variable domain is GAGVSQSPRYKVTKRGQDVTLRCDPISSHATLYWYQQALGQGPEFLTYFNYEAQPDKSGLPSDRFSAERPEGSISTLTIQRTEQRDSAMYRCASSLWGPTIGQPQHFGDGTRLSIL.

CDR3 sequence (DNA): TGCGCCAGCAGCCACTCAGACAGCAAACCTTACGAGCAGTACTTC. Its protein is CASSHSDSKPYEQYF. The gene calls are TRBV4-1 and TRBJ2-7; D perhaps matches TRBD1 (5 bases). CDR3 length equals 15 residues. Germline CDR1 is MGHRA and CDR2 is YSYEKL. Deletions cut 3 bases from V and 4 bases from J, with 16 bases between.

This rearrangement joins TRBV2 to TRBJ1-1; 9 bases align to TRBD1. The CDR3 is 15 amino acids. Germline loops: CDR1 SNHLY, CDR2 FYNNEI. V was pared by 8 bases and J by 5 bases, with 12 bases of the junction left unmatched. CDR3 sequence: CASRDRASVSTEAFF. In DNA form, the CDR3 reads TGTGCCAGCCGGGACAGGGCGTCTGTATCGACTGAAGCTTTCTTT.

This clone was picked up one time. Other nucleotide sequences in the sample specify the same CDR3. The V call is TRBV18, the J call TRBJ1-5; 11 nucleotides align to TRBD1. Germline V gene lookup returns CDR1 KGHSH and CDR2 LQKENI. V dropped 3 bases and J dropped 4; count of bases not matched to a gene: 5. This CDR3 contains 16 residues. The CDR3 is CASSPTGTGGNQPQHF. CDR3 DNA: TGTGCCAGCTCACCCACCGGGACAGGGGGTAATCAGCCCCAGCATTTT.